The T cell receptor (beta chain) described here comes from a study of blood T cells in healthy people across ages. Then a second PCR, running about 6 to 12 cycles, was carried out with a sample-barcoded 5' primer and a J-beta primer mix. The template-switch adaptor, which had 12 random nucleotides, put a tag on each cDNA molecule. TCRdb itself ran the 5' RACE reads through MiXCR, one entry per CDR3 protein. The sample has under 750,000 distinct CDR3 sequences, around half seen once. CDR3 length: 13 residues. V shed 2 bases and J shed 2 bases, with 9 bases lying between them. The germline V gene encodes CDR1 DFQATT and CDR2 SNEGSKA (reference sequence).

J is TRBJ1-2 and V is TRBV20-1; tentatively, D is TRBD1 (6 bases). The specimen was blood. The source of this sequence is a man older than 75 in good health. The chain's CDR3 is CSARQGRNYGYTF. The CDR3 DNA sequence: TGCAGTGCTAGACAGGGGCGAAACTATGGCTACACCTTC.